These 20 T cell receptor beta chains came from one sample sequenced in a study of blood T cell repertoires in COVID-19. Clones were read by immunoSEQ multiplex PCR, and TCRdb kept only the in-frame ones, dropping some. The sample consists of roughly 160,000 clones, approximately 81% of them appearing once. The sample consisted of PBMCs or T cells enriched from blood (not recorded which). All receptors come from a woman aged 40 to 50 with acute COVID-19.

This clone came up a few times. This chain connects TRBV12-5 to TRBJ1-2; the match to TRBD1 covers 8 bases. J gave up 4 bases and V 2 bases, and 12 bases lay outside the gene matches. The CDR3 spans 17 residues. Looked up from germline, CDR1 is LGHNT and CDR2 is FRNRAP. In nucleotides, the CDR3 is TGTGCTAGTGGTTTGCCGAAAGGGGACAGGAACAGCTATGGCTACACCTTC. Translated, it gives CASGLPKGDRNSYGYTF.

CDR3 DNA: TGTGCCAGCAGTTACGGGGCGACAGGGGGAAACACCATATATTTT. Translation gives CASSYGATGGNTIYF. The chain recombines TRBV6-5 with TRBJ1-3; 7 nucleotides agree with TRBD1. Germline V gene sequence: CDR1 MNHEY, CDR2 SVGAGI. This CDR3 contains 15 residues. V lost 2 bases, J lost 4 bases, and 5 bases stayed unmatched.

The chain combines TRBV14 with TRBJ2-1; D may be TRBD1 (6 bases). Germline V gene data show CDR1 as SGHDN and CDR2 as FVKESK. V shed 4 bases and J shed 12 bases, with 16 bases lying between them. This CDR3 has 13 amino acids. This CDR3 reads CASSLGTSRGQFF. CDR3 DNA sequence: TGTGCCAGCAGCCTCGGGACCTCCAGGGGGCAGTTCTTC.

V usage is TRBV6-5 and J usage is TRBJ1-1; D may be TRBD1 (6 bases). Trimming pared 3 bases from V and 4 bases from J, leaving 15 bases between. The CDR3 totals 15 residues. Germline assignment: CDR1 MNHEY and CDR2 SVGAGI. CDR3 protein: CASSYQRGAITEAFF. CDR3 nucleotide sequence: TGTGCCAGCAGTTATCAGCGGGGGGCCATCACTGAAGCTTTCTTT.

This clone was detected a few times. The chain recombines TRBV25-1 with TRBJ1-3; 8 nucleotides agree with TRBD1. Looked up from germline, CDR1 is MGHDK and CDR2 is SYGVNS. With V trimmed by 3 bases and J by 6 bases, 7 bases remained unmatched. This CDR3 region has 15 residues. CDR3 DNA: TGTGCCAGCAGTGATTCCGGACAGGGCGAAAACACCATATATTTT. Amino acids: CASSDSGQGENTIYF.

The V and J genes are TRBV11-2 and TRBJ1-3, with D uncertain. V lost 1 base and J 0 bases, leaving 10 bases between the germline ends. Germline CDR1 reads SGHAT; CDR2 reads FQNNGV. The CDR3 loop spans 16 amino acids. CDR3 protein: CASSLGPITSGNTIYF. For the CDR3, the DNA is TGTGCCAGCAGCTTAGGGCCGATTACCTCTGGAAACACCATATATTTT.

The V gene is TRBV5-4, the J gene TRBJ1-1; D unresolved. Germline V gene data show CDR1 as SGHNT and CDR2 as YYREEE (reference sequence). Trimming removed 0 bases from V and 9 bases from J, with 9 bases in between. The CDR3 is made up of 12 amino acids. For the CDR3, the DNA is TGTGCCAGCAGCTTGGACGAGTACCAAGCTTTCTTT. Translated: CASSLDEYQAFF.

The CDR3 DNA reads as TGCGCCAGCAGCTTGTCGTACACCGGGGAGCTGTTTTTT. Protein sequence: CASSLSYTGELFF. The chain has TRBV5-1 and TRBJ2-2; D gene unclear. Germline CDR1 reads SGHRS; CDR2 reads YFSETQ. The CDR3 has 13 amino acids. V lost 1 base to trimming and J lost 3 bases, with 4 bases between them.

The rearrangement links TRBV6-5 to TRBJ1-1; the D is unclear. The CDR3 spans 14 residues. Germline CDR1 and CDR2: MNHEY and SVGAGI. Trimming removed 4 bases at V and 3 bases at J, with 12 bases between. The CDR3 nucleotides read TGTGCCAGCAGTTCCCCGGGTATGTACACTGAAGCTTTCTTT. Protein product: CASSSPGMYTEAFF.

The chain carries TRBV5-1 and TRBJ2-5; 7 bases fit TRBD2. The CDR3 is made up of 15 amino acids. With V trimmed by 1 base and J by 5 bases, 8 bases remained unmatched. Germline V gene data show CDR1 as SGHRS and CDR2 as YFSETQ. The CDR3 here is CASSLWLAEGETQYF. CDR3 coding DNA: TGCGCCAGCAGCTTGTGGCTAGCGGAGGGGGAGACCCAGTACTTC.

The rearrangement joins TRBV7-2 to TRBJ2-1; 8 nucleotides align to TRBD1. Germline CDR1 is SGHTA and CDR2 is FQGNSA. The CDR3 sequence is 15 residues long. Trimming at V came to 5 bases and at J to 8 bases, leaving 11 bases not matched to a gene. The CDR3 loop reads CASSQGTGVFDEQFF. CDR3 nucleotide sequence: TGTGCCAGCAGCCAAGGGACAGGAGTTTTCGATGAGCAGTTCTTC.

The chain links TRBV27 to TRBJ2-1, with D possibly TRBD2 on 5 matching bases. CDR3 length: 13 residues. With 2 bases removed from V and 12 bases from J, the gap between germline ends came to 14 bases. Germline V CDR1 and CDR2: MNHEY, SMNVEV (reference sequence). In nucleotides, the CDR3 is TGTGCCAGCAGTTTAACAAATCCTCGGGGGCAGTTCTTC. Its protein is CASSLTNPRGQFF.

The rearrangement links TRBV27 to TRBJ1-3; D possibly corresponds to TRBD1 (5 bases). CDR3 size: 15 residues. Trimming cost V 5 bases and J 8 bases, with 19 bases left between them. Germline V gives CDR1 MNHEY, CDR2 SMNVEV (reference sequence). The CDR3 DNA is TGTGCCAGCAGTCCCCTTGGGGGGAGAGGATACACCATATATTTT. Translation gives CASSPLGGRGYTIYF.

The chain recombines TRBV7-2 with TRBJ1-5, with 10 bases matching TRBD1. The CDR3 runs 16 residues. Germline lookup yields CDR1 SGHTA and CDR2 FQGNSA. V shed 0 bases and J 7 bases; nucleotides not matched to a gene: 6. The CDR3 loop reads CASSLATPGQGQPQHF. DNA for the CDR3: TGTGCCAGCAGCTTAGCCACCCCGGGACAGGGGCAGCCCCAGCATTTT. Full variable domain (outside the CDR3, taken from reference TRBV7-2 and TRBJ1-5): GAGVSQSPSNKVTEKGKDVELRCDPISGHTALYWYRQSLGQGLEFLIYFQGNSAPDKSGLPSDRFSAERTGGSVSTLTIQRTQQEDSAVYLCASSLATPGQGQPQHFGDGTRLSIL.

This rearrangement joins TRBV11-3 to TRBJ2-7; 8 nucleotides match TRBD2. CDR1 is SGHNT, CDR2 YENEEA, per germline. The trim removed 3 bases at V and 6 bases at J, leaving 4 bases unmatched. The CDR3 spans 13 residues. CDR3 sequence: CASSFSGIGEQYF. For the CDR3, the DNA is TGTGCCAGCAGCTTTAGCGGGATTGGCGAGCAGTACTTC.

The chain employs TRBV9 and TRBJ2-1; 12 bases are shared with TRBD2. The V and J ends lost 0 bases and 5 bases, in that order; junction bases with no gene match: 0. The germline V gene encodes CDR1 SGDLS and CDR2 YYNGEE. CDR3 length equals 15 residues. The CDR3 reads CASSVGTSGNNEQFF. DNA of the CDR3: TGTGCCAGCAGCGTAGGGACTAGCGGGAACAATGAGCAGTTCTTC.

J is TRBJ1-4 and V is TRBV18; D might be TRBD1 (5 bases). Trimming took off 6 bases at V and 3 bases at J, with 14 bases between the two ends. The CDR3 is 15 residues long. Germline V gene lookup returns CDR1 KGHSH and CDR2 LQKENI. For the CDR3, the DNA is TGTGCCAGCTCCCGTCCGGGGGGGTCTAATGAAAAACTGTTTTTT. It yields the protein CASSRPGGSNEKLFF. Combining the CDR3 with reference TRBV18 and TRBJ1-4 gives the whole variable domain NAGVMQNPRHLVRRRGQEARLRCSPMKGHSHVYWYRQLPEEGLKFMVYLQKENIIDESGMPKERFSAEFPKEGPSILRIQQVVRGDSAAYFCASSRPGGSNEKLFFGSGTQLSVL.

V usage is TRBV24-1 and J usage is TRBJ2-2; 8 bases line up with TRBD1. The CDR3 totals 16 residues. Germline assignment: CDR1 KGHDR and CDR2 SFDVKD. After removal of 3 bases from V and 5 bases from J, the junction contained 7 bases not matched to a gene. This CDR3 reads CATSDPDRGETGELFF. The CDR3 DNA is TGTGCCACCAGTGATCCTGACAGGGGAGAAACCGGGGAGCTGTTTTTT.

V gene TRBV28 combines with J gene TRBJ1-5, with 7 nucleotides matching TRBD1. This CDR3 contains 13 residues. J gave up 6 bases and V 8 bases, and 7 bases lay outside the gene matches. Germline lookup yields CDR1 MDHEN and CDR2 SYDVKM. The CDR3, as DNA: TGTGCCAGCCGGGGTTCAGGGGGTCAGCCCCAGCATTTT. Encoded protein: CASRGSGGQPQHF.

The rearrangement links TRBV5-6 to TRBJ1-3; TRBD1 matches at 8 bases. The J segment lost 7 bases and the V segment lost 2 bases, leaving 5 bases of the junction unmatched. The CDR3 spans 14 residues. CDR1 is SGHDT, CDR2 YYEEEE, per germline. CDR3 loop: CASSLWQGANTIYF. Written as DNA, the CDR3 is TGTGCCAGCAGCTTATGGCAGGGGGCGAACACCATATATTTT.